This TCR beta chain emerged from a study of CD8 T cells in ankylosing spondylitis. Study-wide points: In ankylosing spondylitis patients, matched synovial fluid reportedly showed significant enrichment of disease-linked clones.

This CDR3 comprises 13 residues. Germline V gives CDR1 GTSNPN, CDR2 SVGIG (reference sequence). V dropped 3 bases and J dropped 6; count of bases not matched to a gene: 6. TCRdb reprocessed the 5' RACE reads with MiXCR, giving one entry per CDR3 protein. The sample consists of 100,000 to 150,000 distinct CDR3 sequences, approximately 15% of them appearing once. Comments on this clonotype: As yet, its antigen is unknown.

The sequence derives from a female donor with ankylosing spondylitis or in good health (not recorded which). The V and J genes are TRBV30 and TRBJ2-7, with 9 positions matching TRBD1. Material: blood, either unsorted or a sorted T cell fraction (not recorded which). CDR3 sequence reads: CAWSGTGFFEQYF. The CDR3 bases are TGTGCCTGGAGCGGGACAGGGTTCTTCGAGCAGTACTTC.